These 18 T cell receptor beta chains came from one sample sequenced in a study of T cell repertoires in cytomegalovirus infection. TCRdb analysed the reads with MiXCR anew, one entry per CDR3 protein. The table includes 50,000 or so distinct CDR3 sequences, roughly 20% detected once. These receptors' targets are unknown. The specimen was CD8+ T cells from cultured PBMCs, collected from culture after CMV antigen stimulation. The receptors derive from a human donor in good health (CMV status not recorded). Some clones in this sample may be carry-over from other donors' samples.

This clonotype showed up just a few times. The rearrangement joins TRBV7-8 to TRBJ2-7; 8 nucleotides align to TRBD2. The V gene's germline CDR1 is SGHVS and CDR2 FQNEAQ. The CDR3 consists of 15 residues. With 6 bases clipped from V and 3 bases from J, the junction kept 10 bases outside the gene matches. The CDR3 DNA is TGTGCCAGCAGAAAAGGGACTAGTGCCTACTACGAGCAGTACTTC. Translation: CASRKGTSAYYEQYF. Using reference TRBV7-8 and TRBJ2-7 for the parts outside the CDR3, the full variable domain is GAGVSQSPRYKVAKRGQDVALRCDPISGHVSLFWYQQALGQGPEFLTYFQNEAQLDKSGLPSDRFFAERPEGSVSTLKIQRTQQEDSAVYLCASRKGTSAYYEQYFGPGTRLTVT.

This clonotype was seen only a few times. This chain links TRBV6-1 with TRBJ2-1, with D hard to call. The V end was cut by 0 bases, the J end by 8 bases, with 17 bases between. This CDR3 spans 16 amino acids. The germline CDR1 and CDR2 sequences are MNHNS and SASEGT. CDR3 in amino acids: CASSEASAWAADEQFF. CDR3 nucleotide sequence: TGTGCCAGCAGTGAAGCGTCCGCTTGGGCGGCCGATGAGCAGTTCTTC.

This clonotype was detected only once. Compared with germline, one end of the junction differs, possibly owing to a read error. This chain uses TRBV7-6 with TRBJ1-3; D is perhaps TRBD1 (5 bases). This CDR3 is built from 15 residues. Germline values: CDR1 SGHVS, CDR2 FNYEAQ. This CDR3 reads CASSSISGLGNTRYF. The CDR3 DNA reads TGTGCCAGCAGCTCAATCTCAGGGCTTGGAAACACCAGATATTTT.

This clonotype was found once. The V and J genes are TRBV7-9 and TRBJ1-2; unclear D gene. Germline assignment: CDR1 SEHNR and CDR2 FQNEAQ (reference sequence). CDR3 size: 13 residues. The V end was cut by 5 bases, the J end by 2 bases, with 9 bases between. The CDR3 sequence: CASSIDGNYGYTF. Written as DNA, the CDR3 is TGTGCCAGCAGCATCGACGGCAACTATGGCTACACCTTC. The full variable domain, rest sourced from reference TRBV7-9 and TRBJ1-2, is DTGVSQNPRHKITKRGQNVTFRCDPISEHNRLYWYRQTLGQGPEFLTYFQNEAQLEKSRLLSDRFSAERPKGSFSTLEIQRTEQGDSAMYLCASSIDGNYGYTFGSGTRLTVV.

This clonotype was found a few times. This CDR3 is CASSLRIGAGGRGETQYF. The CDR3 DNA is TGTGCCAGCAGTTTACGAATCGGAGCGGGGGGCCGCGGAGAGACCCAGTACTTC. The J gene is TRBJ2-5, the V gene TRBV12-3 or TRBV12-4; 9 bases agree with TRBD2. The length of the CDR3 is 18 residues. J lost 4 bases, V lost 2 bases, and 14 bases had no gene match.

V gene TRBV5-6 combines with J gene TRBJ2-1; D unresolved. The CDR3 totals 12 residues. Trimming left V 2 bases short and J 8 bases short, with 8 bases between. Germline CDR1 SGHDT, CDR2 YYEEEE. The DNA for the CDR3 is TGTGCCAGCAGCTTCGGTTCTCATGAGCAGTTCTTC. Protein sequence: CASSFGSHEQFF.

This clonotype was counted only a few times. The V and J genes are TRBV10-3 and TRBJ2-1, with a tentative D call TRBD2 (7 bases). Germline assignment: CDR1 ENHRY and CDR2 SYGVKD. The V and J ends lost 3 bases and 5 bases respectively, with 14 bases between them. The length of the CDR3 is 15 residues. The CDR3 protein is CAISDLGGGDNEQFF. The CDR3 DNA is TGTGCCATCAGTGATTTGGGCGGGGGCGACAATGAGCAGTTCTTC.

There are a few counts of this clonotype. V and J are TRBV20-1 and TRBJ2-7; D is perhaps TRBD1 (6 bases). V was pared by 1 base and J by 2 bases, with 15 bases between. The CDR3 is 15 amino acids. CDR1 is DFQATT and CDR2 is SNEGSKA in the germline V gene (reference sequence). As DNA, the CDR3 is TGCAGTGCTAGAGCCACGGGGACACGAGCCTACGAGCAGTACTTC. As protein: CSARATGTRAYEQYF.

V is TRBV20-1 and J is TRBJ2-7; the D call may be TRBD1 or TRBD2 (5 bases each). The V and J ends lost 0 bases and 0 bases respectively, with 9 bases between them. Per germline, CDR1 DFQATT and CDR2 SNEGSKA (reference sequence). CDR3 length equals 14 residues. CDR3 DNA: TGCAGTGCTAGAGACGGGGCGAACTCCTACGAGCAGTACTTC. It is translated as CSARDGANSYEQYF.

In this sample, this clonotype turned up a few times. The chain employs TRBV7-6 and TRBJ2-3; D ambiguous. Trimming left V 1 base short and J 3 bases short, with 5 bases between. Looked up from germline, CDR1 is SGHVS and CDR2 is FNYEAQ. The CDR3 sequence is 13 residues long. CDR3: CASSLVGTDTQYF. The CDR3 DNA follows: TGTGCCAGCAGCTTAGTGGGGACAGATACGCAGTATTTT.

Notes on this clonotype: A clone one base away is much larger, so this may be a read error. Lacking the conserved final phenylalanine or tryptophan, this CDR3 likely reflects a read error. The chain combines TRBV7-2 with TRBJ2-7, with D possibly called TRBD1 or TRBD2 (5 bases each). Trimming removed 1 base from V and 9 bases from J, with 10 bases in between. The CDR3 has 12 residues. Germline lookup yields CDR1 SGHTA and CDR2 FQGNSA. DNA for the CDR3: TGTGCCAGCAGCTTAGGGGACCAGGGGCAGTACCTC. Amino acid sequence: CASSLGDQGQYL.

The chain carries TRBV12-3 or TRBV12-4 and TRBJ2-6; 7 nucleotides agree with TRBD1. This CDR3 is built from 20 residues. The J segment lost 4 bases and the V segment lost 4 bases, leaving 19 bases of the junction unmatched. CDR3 region: CASSSDAPTKTGTGANVLTF. Here the CDR3 DNA reads TGTGCCAGCAGTTCGGACGCGCCGACGAAGACAGGGACCGGGGCCAACGTCCTGACTTTC.

The CDR3 here is CASSTSQGRTEAFF. CDR3 sequence (DNA): TGTGCCAGCAGTACCTCACAGGGTAGGACTGAAGCTTTCTTT. The rearrangement links TRBV6-2 or TRBV6-3 to TRBJ1-1, with a weak D call TRBD1 (6 bases). Germline CDR1 reads MNHEY; CDR2 reads SVGEGT. CDR3 length: 14 amino acids. Trimming left V 5 bases short and J 5 bases short, with 15 bases between.

This clonotype was picked up a small number of times. The chain has TRBV6-1 and TRBJ2-1; D possibly corresponds to TRBD1 (5 bases). From germline, CDR1 is MNHNS and CDR2 SASEGT. V gave up 5 bases and J gave up 6 bases, with 14 bases separating them. The CDR3 runs to 14 residues. The CDR3 nucleotides are TGTGCCAGCAGTCAGATCAGGGTGTTCAATGAGCAGTTCTTC. Translation: CASSQIRVFNEQFF.

This clonotype was observed a few times. This rearrangement joins TRBV6-1 to TRBJ2-1; 14 bases match TRBD2. The CDR3 consists of 21 residues. CDR1 and CDR2 from the germline V gene are MNHNS and SASEGT. V dropped 7 bases and J dropped 6; count of bases not matched to a gene: 23. CDR3 DNA: TGTGCCAGCATCGAAGAGGCCCGACTAGCGGGAGGGCCATTCCTCCTCAATGAGCAGTTCTTC. Amino acids: CASIEEARLAGGPFLLNEQFF.

The chain joins TRBV7-2 to TRBJ2-7; D is unresolved. The germline CDR1 and CDR2 sequences are SGHTA and FQGNSA. This CDR3 is 16 amino acids long. V was shortened by 0 bases and J by 1 base, with 13 bases between the two germline ends. CDR3 nucleotides: TGTGCCAGCAGCTTAGCGCCCGGGTTCAATTCCTACGAGCAGTACTTC. It encodes CASSLAPGFNSYEQYF. The entire variable domain, with the rest obtained from reference TRBV7-2 and TRBJ2-7, is as follows: GAGVSQSPSNKVTEKGKDVELRCDPISGHTALYWYRQSLGQGLEFLIYFQGNSAPDKSGLPSDRFSAERTGGSVSTLTIQRTQQEDSAVYLCASSLAPGFNSYEQYFGPGTRLTVT.

A note on this clonotype: A much larger clonotype is one base distant, so this may be a read error. The V call is TRBV27, the J call TRBJ2-7, with no clear D. The germline V and J ends were trimmed by 5 bases and 7 bases, with 24 bases remaining between them. This CDR3 contains 16 residues. Per the germline V gene, CDR1 is MNHEY and CDR2 is SMNVEV (reference sequence). The DNA for the CDR3 is TGTGCCAGCAGTCTCGTAAAGTGGCCTTCGAGTGGGGAGCAGTACTTC. Amino acids: CASSLVKWPSSGEQYF.

CDR3 nucleotides: TGTGCCAGCAGCTTAGGTACTGCTTCCTACAATGAGCAGTTCTTC. Translated, it gives CASSLGTASYNEQFF. J is TRBJ2-1 and V is TRBV7-6; D not resolved. The CDR3 is made up of 15 amino acids. The V and J ends lost 1 base and 1 base respectively, with 8 bases between them. Germline values: CDR1 SGHVS, CDR2 FNYEAQ.